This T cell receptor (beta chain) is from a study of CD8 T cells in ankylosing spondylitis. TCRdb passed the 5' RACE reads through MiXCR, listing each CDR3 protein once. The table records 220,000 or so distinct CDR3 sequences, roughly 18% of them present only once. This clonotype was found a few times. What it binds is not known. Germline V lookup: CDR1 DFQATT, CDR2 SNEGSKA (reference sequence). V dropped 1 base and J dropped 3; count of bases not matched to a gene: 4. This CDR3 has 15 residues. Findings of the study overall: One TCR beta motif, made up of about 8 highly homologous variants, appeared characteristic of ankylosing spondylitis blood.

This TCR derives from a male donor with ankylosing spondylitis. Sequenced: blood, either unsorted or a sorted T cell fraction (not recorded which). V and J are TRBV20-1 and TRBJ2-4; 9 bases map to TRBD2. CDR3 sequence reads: CSARGSRGGKNIQYF. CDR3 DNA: TGCAGTGCTAGAGGGTCGCGGGGGGGCAAAAACATTCAGTACTTC.